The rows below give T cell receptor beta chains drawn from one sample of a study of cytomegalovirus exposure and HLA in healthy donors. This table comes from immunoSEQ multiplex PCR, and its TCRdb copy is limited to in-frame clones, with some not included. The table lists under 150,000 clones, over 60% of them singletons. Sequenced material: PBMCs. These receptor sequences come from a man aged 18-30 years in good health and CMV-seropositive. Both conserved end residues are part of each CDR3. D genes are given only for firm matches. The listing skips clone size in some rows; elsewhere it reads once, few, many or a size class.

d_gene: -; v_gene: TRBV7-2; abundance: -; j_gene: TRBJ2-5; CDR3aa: CASSSHSLEETQYF; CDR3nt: TGTGCCAGCAGCTCCCACTCACTCGAAGAGACCCAGTACTTC
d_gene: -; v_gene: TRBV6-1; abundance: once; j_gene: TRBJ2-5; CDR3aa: CASSEVPGPETQYF; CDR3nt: TGTGCCAGCAGTGAAGTCCCAGGGCCAGAGACCCAGTACTTC
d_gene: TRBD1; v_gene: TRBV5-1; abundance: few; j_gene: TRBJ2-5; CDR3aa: CASSFYRGRAETQYF; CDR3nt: TGCGCCAGCAGCTTCTACAGGGGGCGGGCAGAGACCCAGTACTTC
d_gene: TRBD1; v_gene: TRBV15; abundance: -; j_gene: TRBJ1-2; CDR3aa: CATSYLGIQGANNYGYTF; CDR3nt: TGTGCCACCAGTTACCTTGGAATCCAGGGGGCGAATAACTATGGCTACACCTTC
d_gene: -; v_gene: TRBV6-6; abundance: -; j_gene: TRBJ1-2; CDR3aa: CASSYAAANYGYTF; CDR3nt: TGTGCCAGCAGTTACGCCGCAGCTAACTATGGCTACACCTTC
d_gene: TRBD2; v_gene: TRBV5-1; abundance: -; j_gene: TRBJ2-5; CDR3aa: CASRSLGTSGVQETQYF; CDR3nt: TGCGCCAGCAGGTCGCTCGGGACTAGCGGGGTCCAAGAGACCCAGTACTTC
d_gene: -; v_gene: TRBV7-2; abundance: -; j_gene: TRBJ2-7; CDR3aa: CASSLGPGRSGEYF; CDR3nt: TGTGCCAGCAGCTTAGGCCCAGGGCGGTCGGGGGAGTACTTC
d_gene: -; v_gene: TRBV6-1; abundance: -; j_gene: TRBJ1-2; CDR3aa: CASSPGGAGYTF; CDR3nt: TGTGCCAGCAGTCCGGGCGGGGCTGGCTACACCTTC
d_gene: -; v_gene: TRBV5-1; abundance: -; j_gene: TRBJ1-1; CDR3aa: CASSLGGGSTEAFF; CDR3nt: TGCGCCAGCAGCTTGGGGGGCGGGAGCACTGAAGCTTTCTTT
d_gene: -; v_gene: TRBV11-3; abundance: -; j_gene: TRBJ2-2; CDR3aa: CASSLGSTTGELFF; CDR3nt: TGTGCCAGCAGCTTAGGGTCGACTACCGGGGAGCTGTTTTTT
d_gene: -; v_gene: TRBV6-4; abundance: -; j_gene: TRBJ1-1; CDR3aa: CATKGEMNTEAFF; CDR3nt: TGTGCCACGAAGGGAGAGATGAACACTGAAGCTTTCTTT
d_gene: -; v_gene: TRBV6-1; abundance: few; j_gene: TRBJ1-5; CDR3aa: CASSVEPYSNQPQHF; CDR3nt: TGTGCCAGCAGTGTAGAACCCTATAGCAATCAGCCCCAGCATTTT
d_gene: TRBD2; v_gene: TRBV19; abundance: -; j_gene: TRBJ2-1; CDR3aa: CASSAFLAGAYNEQFF; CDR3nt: TGTGCCAGTAGTGCCTTCCTAGCGGGGGCCTACAATGAGCAGTTCTTC
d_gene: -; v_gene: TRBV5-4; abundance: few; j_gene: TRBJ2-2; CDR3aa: CASSVQGTGELFF; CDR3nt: TGTGCCAGCAGCGTACAGGGCACCGGGGAGCTGTTTTTT
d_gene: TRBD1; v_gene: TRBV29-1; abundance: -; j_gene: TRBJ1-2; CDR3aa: CSVRQGLYGYTF; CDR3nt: TGCAGCGTCAGACAGGGCCTCTATGGCTACACCTTC
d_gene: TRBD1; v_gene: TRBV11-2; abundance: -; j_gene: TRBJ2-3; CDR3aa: CASSDGTGHTDTQYF; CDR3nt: TGTGCCAGCAGCGACGGGACAGGGCACACAGATACGCAGTATTTT
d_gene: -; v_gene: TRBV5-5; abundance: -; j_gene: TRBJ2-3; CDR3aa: CASSLYGVTDTQYF; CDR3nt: TGTGCCAGCAGCTTGTACGGGGTCACAGATACGCAGTATTTT
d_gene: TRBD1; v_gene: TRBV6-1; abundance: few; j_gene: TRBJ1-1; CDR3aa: CASPPLTGWTEAFF; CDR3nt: TGTGCCAGCCCCCCTTTGACAGGGTGGACTGAAGCTTTCTTT
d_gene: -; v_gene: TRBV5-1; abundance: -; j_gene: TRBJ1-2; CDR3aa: CASSFEGDGYTF; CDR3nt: TGCGCCAGCAGCTTTGAGGGGGACGGCTACACCTTC
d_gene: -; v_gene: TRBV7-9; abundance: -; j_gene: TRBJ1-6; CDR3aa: CASSLVLTANNSPLHF; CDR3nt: TGTGCCAGCAGCTTAGTTTTGACAGCCAATAATTCACCCCTCCACTTT
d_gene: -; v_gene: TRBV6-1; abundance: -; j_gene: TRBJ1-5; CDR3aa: CASSGSQGIDQPQHF; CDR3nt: TGTGCCAGCAGTGGATCACAGGGTATCGATCAGCCCCAGCATTTT
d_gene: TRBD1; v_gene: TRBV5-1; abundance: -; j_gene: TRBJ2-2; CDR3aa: CASSLKQGTGELFF; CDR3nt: TGCGCCAGCAGCTTAAAACAGGGGACCGGGGAGCTGTTTTTT
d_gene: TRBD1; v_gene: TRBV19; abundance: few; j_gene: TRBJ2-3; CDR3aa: CADSKVQDRETDTQYF; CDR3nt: TGTGCCGATTCTAAAGTACAGGACAGGGAGACAGATACGCAGTATTTT
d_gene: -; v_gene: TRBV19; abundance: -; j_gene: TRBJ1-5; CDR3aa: CASSAHRINQPQHF; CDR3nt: TGTGCCAGTAGTGCCCACAGGATCAATCAGCCCCAGCATTTT
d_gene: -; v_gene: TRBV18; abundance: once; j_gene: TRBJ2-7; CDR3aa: CASSRGSPNSYEQYF; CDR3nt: TGTGCCAGCTCCCGGGGTTCCCCGAACTCCTACGAGCAGTACTTC
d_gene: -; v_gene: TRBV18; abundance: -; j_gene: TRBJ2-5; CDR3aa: CASSPGETQYF; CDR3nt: TGTGCCAGCTCCCCAGGCGAGACCCAGTACTTC
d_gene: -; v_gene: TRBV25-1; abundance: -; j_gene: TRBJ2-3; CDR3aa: CASTSAGGSTDTQYF; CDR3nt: TGTGCCAGCACCTCAGCGGGCGGGTCAACAGATACGCAGTATTTT
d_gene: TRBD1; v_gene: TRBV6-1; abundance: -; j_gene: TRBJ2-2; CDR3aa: CAGDRDTGELFF; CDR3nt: TGTGCCGGAGACAGGGACACCGGGGAGCTGTTTTTT
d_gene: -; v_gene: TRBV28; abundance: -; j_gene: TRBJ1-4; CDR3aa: CASCPLQGFNEKLFF; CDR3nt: TGTGCCAGCTGCCCATTACAGGGCTTTAATGAAAAACTGTTTTTT
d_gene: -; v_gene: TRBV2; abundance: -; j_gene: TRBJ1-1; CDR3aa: CASRGTRGYAEAFF; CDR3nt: TGTGCCAGCAGAGGGACAAGGGGATACGCTGAAGCTTTCTTT
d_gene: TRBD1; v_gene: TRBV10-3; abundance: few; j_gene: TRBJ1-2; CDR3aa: CAIFPGTGGNGYTF; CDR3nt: TGTGCCATCTTCCCCGGGACAGGGGGGAATGGCTACACCTTC
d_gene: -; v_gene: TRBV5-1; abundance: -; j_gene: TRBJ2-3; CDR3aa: CASSFAGADTQYF; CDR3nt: TGCGCCAGCAGCTTCGCCGGAGCAGATACGCAGTATTTT
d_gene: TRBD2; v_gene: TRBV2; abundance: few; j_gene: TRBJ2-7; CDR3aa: CASSEAPGRDYEQYF; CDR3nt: TGTGCCAGCAGTGAAGCGCCTGGGAGGGACTACGAGCAGTACTTC
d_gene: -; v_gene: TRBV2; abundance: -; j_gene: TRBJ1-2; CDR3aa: CASSVTANYGYTF; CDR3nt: TGTGCCAGCAGTGTTACTGCTAACTATGGCTACACCTTC
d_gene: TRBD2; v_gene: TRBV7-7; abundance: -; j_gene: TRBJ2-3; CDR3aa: CATGNNGSGGDWDTQYF; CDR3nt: TGTGCCACCGGCAACAATGGGAGCGGGGGGGATTGGGATACGCAGTATTTT
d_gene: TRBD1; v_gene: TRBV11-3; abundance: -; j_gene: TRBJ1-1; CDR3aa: CASSPRTGGDTEAFF; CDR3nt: TGTGCCAGCAGCCCCCGGACAGGGGGGGACACTGAAGCTTTCTTT
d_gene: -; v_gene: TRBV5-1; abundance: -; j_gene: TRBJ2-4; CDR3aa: CASSLDSGNIQYF; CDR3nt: TGCGCCAGCAGCTTGGATTCCGGGAACATTCAGTACTTC